This note documents a single TCR beta chain sequence. This CDR3 has 14 amino acids. The germline CDR1 and CDR2 sequences are SGHRS and YFSETQ. The source of the sample is a study of monozygotic twins with inflammatory bowel disease. TCRdb re-called the 5' RACE reads and gives one entry per CDR3 protein, without DNA. This specimen shows 140,000 to 150,000 distinct CDR3 sequences; the ten leading clones hold more than 0.95%. This sequence was found in a human donor with ulcerative colitis or Crohn's disease, or a healthy co-twin of an affected twin (not recorded which). Material: blood. The rearrangement joins TRBV5-1 to TRBJ1-1. CDR3 in amino acids: CASLVFDTHTEAFF.